These 26 T cell receptor beta chains share one sample of origin, sequenced in a study of T cells in Graves' hyperthyroidism and ophthalmopathy. Researchers took RNA transcripts and amplified the TCR beta CDR3 regions from them. In the first-round RT-PCR of the TCR CDR3, the HTBI primer set was used. TCRdb independently ran MiXCR on the multiplex PCR reads; one entry per CDR3 protein. The table includes 620,000 or so distinct CDR3 sequences, around 15% detected once. Sequenced input: blood. The receptor set was obtained from a woman between 50 and 59 years old with Graves' ophthalmopathy.

In this sample, this clonotype turned up a few times. A clone one base away is much larger, so this may be a read error. The V gene is TRBV28, the J gene TRBJ1-5, with D unresolved. The CDR3 has 13 residues. In germline, CDR1 is MDHEN, CDR2 SYDVKM. V was cut by 8 bases and J by 4 bases, with 12 bases left in between. This CDR3 is CASASVRNQPQHF. CDR3 sequence (DNA): TGTGCCAGCGCCTCAGTAAGAAATCAGCCCCAGCATTTT. The variable domain in full, with the rest retrieved from reference TRBV28 and TRBJ1-5, is DVKVTQSSRYLVKRTGEKVFLECVQDMDHENMFWYRQDPGLGLRLIYFSYDVKMKEKGDIPEGYSVSREKKERFSLILESASTNQTSMYLCASASVRNQPQHFGDGTRLSIL.

The chain uses TRBV12-3 or TRBV12-4 and TRBJ2-1; 8 nucleotides match TRBD1. V lost 6 bases and J lost 7; bases outside the gene matches: 8. The CDR3 is 14 residues long. The CDR3 bases are TGTGCCAGCAGGTCAGGGGGCGTTTTGAATGAGCAGTTCTTC. Residues: CASRSGGVLNEQFF.

This clonotype was seen a handful of times. V and J are TRBV28 and TRBJ1-2, with a possible D match to TRBD1 (6 bases). Germline V gene data show CDR1 as MDHEN and CDR2 as SYDVKM. The CDR3 has 14 residues. Trimming took 7 bases from V and 4 from J, leaving 16 bases between them. The CDR3, as DNA: TGTGCCAGCATCACAGGGCTTTCGCCCTATGGCTACACCTTC. Its translation is CASITGLSPYGYTF.

This rearrangement joins TRBV9 to TRBJ2-2, with 7 bases lining up with TRBD2. CDR1 and CDR2 from the germline V gene are SGDLS and YYNGEE. J was trimmed by 2 bases and V by 2 bases; bases with no gene match: 6. This CDR3 has 16 amino acids. As DNA, the CDR3 is TGTGCCAGCAGCGTTGGGGGAGGGCCCAACACCGGGGAGCTGTTTTTT. Residues: CASSVGGGPNTGELFF.

This clonotype was seen many times. This chain links TRBV28 with TRBJ2-5; D is undetermined. The CDR3 runs 15 residues. V dropped 5 bases and J dropped 4 bases, with 17 bases sitting between them. Looked up from germline, CDR1 is MDHEN and CDR2 is SYDVKM. The CDR3 loop reads CASSPLRAIGETQYF. The DNA of the CDR3 is TGTGCCAGCAGTCCCCTTCGGGCTATAGGAGAGACCCAGTACTTC.

This clonotype came up many times. The chain links TRBV5-6 to TRBJ1-2; D is unclear. CDR3 size: 13 residues. Trimming pared 5 bases from V and 5 bases from J, leaving 13 bases between. CDR1 is SGHDT, CDR2 YYEEEE, per germline. The CDR3 DNA is TGTGCCAGCAGTTCTGAACTTCGATATGGCTACACCTTC. Amino acids: CASSSELRYGYTF.

A remark on this clonotype: This may be a read error, as it is one base from a much larger clone. The rearrangement links TRBV20-1 to TRBJ2-3, with 8 bases lining up with TRBD1. The CDR3 loop spans 15 amino acids. CDR1 and CDR2 from the germline V gene are DFQATT and SNEGSKA (reference sequence). Germline trimming cut 3 bases from V and 3 bases from J; bases unmatched to any gene: 8. CDR3 sequence reads: CSASKAGGGTDTQYF. The CDR3 DNA reads TGCAGTGCTAGCAAGGCAGGGGGCGGAACAGATACGCAGTATTTT.

This clonotype occurred many times. The V call is TRBV12-3 or TRBV12-4, the J call TRBJ2-4; D is unclear. The V and J ends lost 1 base and 10 bases respectively, with 17 bases between them. The CDR3 spans 15 residues. The CDR3 region has the DNA TGTGCCAGCAGTTTAGGGTTCGGTTCTAAAGGGATTCAGTACTTC. Protein product: CASSLGFGSKGIQYF.

This clonotype came up many times. V usage is TRBV15 and J usage is TRBJ2-5; D uncertain. The germline V and J ends were trimmed by 4 bases and 0 bases, with 15 bases remaining between them. The CDR3 has 16 amino acids. Germline values: CDR1 LNHNV, CDR2 YYDKDF (reference sequence). CDR3 nucleotides: TGTGCCACCAGCACCGGAACCGCCAAGTACCAAGAGACCCAGTACTTC. It translates to CATSTGTAKYQETQYF.

This clonotype was observed at least ten times. The chain joins TRBV7-2 to TRBJ2-1; 7 bases match TRBD2. This CDR3 region has 13 residues. Germline V lookup: CDR1 SGHTA, CDR2 FQGNSA. After removal of 4 bases from V and 4 bases from J, the junction contained 1 base not matched to a gene. CDR3 sequence reads: CASSWTRYNEQFF. DNA of the CDR3: TGTGCCAGCAGCTGGACTAGATACAATGAGCAGTTCTTC.

This clonotype was detected only a few times. A read error is possible here, since a much larger clone lies one base away. This chain links TRBV12-3 or TRBV12-4 with TRBJ1-2, with D unresolved. The CDR3 extends over 15 amino acids. The V gene lost 8 bases and the J gene lost 2 bases, with 18 bases spanning the gap. In DNA form, the CDR3 reads TGTGCCAGCGGTCCGAGGGAACCCAAAAACTATGGCTACACCTTC. This sequence encodes CASGPREPKNYGYTF.

This clonotype was detected many times. The gene calls are TRBV6-1 and TRBJ2-5; TRBD2 matches at 9 bases. Germline lookup yields CDR1 MNHNS and CDR2 SASEGT. After removal of 5 bases from V and 2 bases from J, the junction contained 6 bases not matched to a gene. The CDR3 runs 15 residues. DNA for the CDR3: TGTGCCAGCAGTTCGACTAGCGGAATACAAGAGACCCAGTACTTC. It yields the protein CASSSTSGIQETQYF.

This clonotype occurred many times. The chain has TRBV28 and TRBJ1-6; the match to TRBD1 covers 8 bases. This CDR3 has 16 amino acids. With 5 bases clipped from V and 10 bases from J, the junction kept 13 bases outside the gene matches. The germline V gene encodes CDR1 MDHEN and CDR2 SYDVKM. The CDR3 DNA sequence: TGTGCCAGCAGTCCCCGTCGCCCCCAGGGGGCCTCACCCCTCCACTTT. Translation gives CASSPRRPQGASPLHF.

This clonotype was seen at least ten times. The gene calls are TRBV28 and TRBJ1-1, with a tentative D call TRBD1 (6 bases). Germline CDR1 MDHEN, CDR2 SYDVKM. The CDR3 spans 13 residues. V shed 8 bases and J shed 1 base, with 11 bases lying between them. The DNA for the CDR3 is TGTGCCAGCTGGAGACAGGCGAACACTGAAGCTTTCTTT. Translated, it gives CASWRQANTEAFF.

There are a few counts of this clonotype. The chain has TRBV5-4 and TRBJ1-2; TRBD1 aligns across 7 bases. The CDR3 loop spans 15 amino acids. Germline CDR1 is SGHNT and CDR2 is YYREEE (reference sequence). V was pared by 4 bases and J by 0 bases, with 6 bases of the junction left unmatched. The chain's CDR3 is CASSAGGQANYGYTF. The DNA of the CDR3 is TGTGCCAGCAGCGCAGGGGGACAAGCTAACTATGGCTACACCTTC. The full variable domain, with the rest looked up from reference TRBV5-4 and TRBJ1-2, is ETGVTQSPTHLIKTRGQQVTLRCSSQSGHNTVSWYQQALGQGPQFIFQYYREEENGRGNFPPRFSGLQFPNYSSELNVNALELDDSALYLCASSAGGQANYGYTFGSGTRLTVV.

This clonotype was found many times. The chain combines TRBV6-1 with TRBJ2-1; possible D gene TRBD1, 5 bases. With 6 bases removed from V and 4 bases from J, the gap between germline ends came to 7 bases. This CDR3 is 12 amino acids long. The V gene's germline CDR1 is MNHNS and CDR2 SASEGT. This CDR3 reads CASSRQYNEQFF. CDR3 DNA: TGTGCCAGCAGCCGACAGTACAATGAGCAGTTCTTC.

The J gene is TRBJ2-2, the V gene TRBV30, with a tentative D call TRBD1 (6 bases). The CDR3 is 15 amino acids. Trimming shortened V by 3 bases and J by 3 bases, and 14 bases separated the two germline ends. Germline CDR1 GTSNPN, CDR2 SVGIG (reference sequence). CDR3 sequence reads: CAWRGAGGYTGELFF. In DNA, the CDR3 is TGTGCCTGGAGGGGGGCGGGTGGATACACCGGGGAGCTGTTTTTT.

The chain joins TRBV5-1 to TRBJ1-6; 8 nucleotides align to TRBD1. The CDR3 is 19 amino acids. After removal of 3 bases from V and 8 bases from J, the junction contained 19 bases not matched to a gene. Germline-derived CDR1 and CDR2 are SGHRS and YFSETQ. The CDR3 DNA follows: TGCGCCAGCAGCTCATACGCGGGAGTGGGGACAGGAGGGGATTCACCCCTCCACTTT. As protein: CASSSYAGVGTGGDSPLHF.

CDR3 coding DNA: TGTGCCAGCAGCCCAACCGGTAGGGGTTCTGAGACCCAGTACTTC. Its protein product is CASSPTGRGSETQYF. The J gene is TRBJ2-5, the V gene TRBV11-3; D is perhaps TRBD1 (5 bases). With 5 bases removed from V and 5 bases from J, the gap between germline ends came to 18 bases. The germline gives CDR1 SGHNT, CDR2 YENEEA. This CDR3 contains 15 residues.

The rearrangement uses TRBV9 and TRBJ2-1; TRBD2 matches at 8 bases. This CDR3 has 15 amino acids. J gave up 6 bases and V 2 bases, and 7 bases lay outside the gene matches. Germline CDR1 SGDLS, CDR2 YYNGEE. In DNA, the CDR3 is TGTGCCAGCAGCGTTTCAGCGGGAGTGGGCAATGAGCAGTTCTTC. Translated: CASSVSAGVGNEQFF.

On this clonotype: A much larger clone differs from this one at a single base, so this may be a read error. The chain has TRBV2 and TRBJ2-5, with D possibly TRBD1 on 6 matching bases. CDR1 is SNHLY, CDR2 FYNNEI, per germline. The CDR3 totals 13 residues. CDR3 coding DNA: TGTGCCAGCAGGCTACAGGGCCAAGAGACCAAGTACTTC. Protein product: CASRLQGQETKYF.

The chain is built from TRBV3-2 and TRBJ1-4; whether TRBD1, the table's D call, matches the DNA was not checked. TRBV3-2 corresponds to a pseudogene. The CDR3 covers 17 residues. The chain's CDR3 is CASRQPGQGDRVEKLFF. As DNA, the CDR3 is TGTGCCAGCAGACAACCGGGACAGGGGGATCGGGTTGAAAAACTGTTTTTT.

The CDR3 protein is CASSLTGLADGHRTGELFF. The CDR3, as DNA: TGTGCCAGCAGCCTAACCGGACTAGCGGACGGACACCGAACCGGGGAGCTGTTTTTT. The chain carries TRBV28 and TRBJ2-2, with 10 bases aligning to TRBD2. Trimming removed 6 bases from V and 5 bases from J; junction bases left unmatched: 18. The CDR3 is 19 amino acids. CDR1 and CDR2 from the germline V gene are MDHEN and SYDVKM.

This clonotype was picked up a small number of times. The gene calls are TRBV3-1 and TRBJ2-1, with 11 positions matching TRBD2. This CDR3 contains 17 residues. V shed 1 base and J 4 bases; nucleotides not matched to a gene: 6. From germline, CDR1 is LGHDT and CDR2 YNNKEL (reference sequence). The CDR3 nucleotides are TGTGCCAGCAGCCAAGGACTAGCGGGAAATTTTTACAATGAGCAGTTCTTC. Protein product: CASSQGLAGNFYNEQFF.

This clonotype was seen ten or more times. The rearrangement uses TRBV11-2 and TRBJ1-2, with 8 bases identical to TRBD1. The CDR3 covers 15 residues. V shed 2 bases, J shed 4 bases, and the junction held 6 bases outside the gene matches. Looked up from germline, CDR1 is SGHAT and CDR2 is FQNNGV. CDR3 DNA sequence: TGTGCCAGCAGCTTAACCCCCGGACAGGGCTATGGCTACACCTTC. Its protein is CASSLTPGQGYGYTF. Combining the CDR3 with reference TRBV11-2 and TRBJ1-2 gives the whole variable domain EAGVAQSPRYKIIEKRQSVAFWCNPISGHATLYWYQQILGQGPKLLIQFQNNGVVDDSQLPKDRFSAERLKGVDSTLKIQPAKLEDSAVYLCASSLTPGQGYGYTFGSGTRLTVV.

The rearrangement uses TRBV5-1 and TRBJ2-1; no clear D. The germline gives CDR1 SGHRS, CDR2 YFSETQ. Trimming stripped 0 bases from V and 0 bases from J, with 7 bases between. This CDR3 is 15 amino acids long. In nucleotides, the CDR3 is TGCGCCAGCAGCTTGGAGCGAAACTCCTACAATGAGCAGTTCTTC. It translates to CASSLERNSYNEQFF. The full variable domain, in which reference TRBV5-1 and TRBJ2-1 provide the parts outside the CDR3, is KAGVTQTPRYLIKTRGQQVTLSCSPISGHRSVSWYQQTPGQGLQFLFEYFSETQRNKGNFPGRFSGRQFSNSRSEMNVSTLELGDSALYLCASSLERNSYNEQFFGPGTRLTVL.